This TCR beta chain was found in a study of T-cell reconstitution after alpha-beta-depleted transplantation in children. Study outcomes and limitations: T-cell counts and diversity at one year following transplant were attributed mainly to newly produced T cells. The origin of high day-60 TCRbeta diversity in some patients lay in surviving recipient T cells and thymic progenitors. Roughly two months post-transplant, alpha-beta T cells reportedly originated from several hundred graft clones that had expanded.

The CDR3 is 14 residues long. CDR1 and CDR2 (germline): MNHEY, SMNVEV (reference sequence). On this clonotype: The antigen is unknown. A much larger clone is a single base away; this may be a read error.

It was with unique molecular identifiers that the TCRbeta library was prepared. TCRdb re-called the PCR reads with MiXCR, one entry per CDR3 protein. The table has under 300,000 distinct CDR3 sequences, 11% seen once. V gene TRBV27 combines with J gene TRBJ2-1, with 8 nucleotides matching TRBD2. The receptor comes from a male patient aged 2 to 9 who had a stem cell transplant for chronic granulomatous disease, so the T cells may come from the graft donor. Sequenced material: peripheral blood, taken 180 days after TCRalphabeta/CD19-depleted stem cell transplant. The CDR3: CAISSGLVNNEQFF. Here the CDR3 DNA reads TGTGCCATCAGTTCGGGACTAGTAAACAATGAGCAGTTCTTC.